This T cell receptor (beta chain) was sequenced for a study of T-cell memory formation after mild COVID-19. Study-wide points: CD4/CD8 balance characterized clones contracting day 15 to 85, and CD4+ skew characterized later expanders. Contracting CD4+ clones sat mainly in CM and EM; CD8+ in EMRA. Cross-reactive memory seemingly joined, as some responding clones were found in pre-infection memory.

In TCRdb, the 5' RACE reads were re-called with MiXCR into one record per CDR3 protein. The table lists 250,000 to 350,000 distinct CDR3 sequences, roughly 15% of them singletons. This clonotype was picked up a small number of times. What it binds is not known. This sequence was found in a man aged 18 to 29 who had mild COVID-19 (a few samples of this study predate the infection). Cell type and time point are not known. Sample: PBMCs or a T cell subset sorted from them (not recorded which).

DNA for the CDR3: TGTGCCAGCAGTTACTCGCGGGGATCTGAAGCTTTCTTT. This encodes CASSYSRGSEAFF. The rearrangement uses TRBV6-5 and TRBJ1-1; no firm D call. The CDR3 is 13 residues long. Germline V CDR1 and CDR2: MNHEY, SVGAGI. V was clipped by 0 bases and J by 6 bases, with 8 bases between them.